In this sample, the clone carrying this TCR beta chain turned up a few times. The data belong to a study of T cells in Graves' hyperthyroidism and ophthalmopathy. The germline CDR1 and CDR2 sequences are DFQATT and SNEGSKA (reference sequence). The CDR3 totals 12 residues. V lost 3 bases and J lost 5, with 10 bases in between. Amplification of TCR beta CDR3 regions used RNA as the template. The primer set for the first-round RT-PCR of the TCR CDR3 was HTBI. TCRdb redid the calling of the multiplex PCR reads with MiXCR, one entry per CDR3 protein. The sample gives roughly 840,000 distinct CDR3 sequences, about 38% of which show up once; approximately 8.7% is in the top ten.

This chain links TRBV20-1 with TRBJ2-5; D is possibly TRBD2 (5 bases). Sequencing input: blood. The receptor comes from a man in his late teens or twenties with Graves' hyperthyroidism. CDR3 sequence: CSASASGETQYF. Here the CDR3 DNA reads TGCAGTGCTAGTGCCTCGGGGGAGACCCAGTACTTC.